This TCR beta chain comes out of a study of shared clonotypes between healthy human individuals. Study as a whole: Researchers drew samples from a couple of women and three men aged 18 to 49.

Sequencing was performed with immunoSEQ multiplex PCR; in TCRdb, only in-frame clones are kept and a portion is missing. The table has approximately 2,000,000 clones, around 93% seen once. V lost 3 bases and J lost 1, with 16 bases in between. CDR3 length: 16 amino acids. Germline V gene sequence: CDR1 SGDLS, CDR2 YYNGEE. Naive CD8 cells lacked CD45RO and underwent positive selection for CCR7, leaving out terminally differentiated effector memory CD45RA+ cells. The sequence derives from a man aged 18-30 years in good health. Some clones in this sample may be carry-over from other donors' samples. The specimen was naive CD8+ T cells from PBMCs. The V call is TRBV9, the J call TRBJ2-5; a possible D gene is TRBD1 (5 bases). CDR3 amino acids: CASSGKGPGTQETQYF. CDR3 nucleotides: TGTGCCAGCAGCGGCAAGGGGCCAGGAACCCAAGAGACCCAGTACTTC. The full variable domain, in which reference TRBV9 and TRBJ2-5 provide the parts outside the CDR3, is DSGVTQTPKHLITATGQRVTLRCSPRSGDLSVYWYQQSLDQGLQFLIQYYNGEERAKGNILERFSAQQFPDLHSELNLSSLELGDSALYFCASSGKGPGTQETQYFGPGTRLLVL.